This T cell receptor (beta chain) was retrieved from a study of shared clonotypes between healthy human individuals. The study's findings and limits: Richness estimates generally favored naive over memory subsets.

The healthy adult donors were HIV-negative and reported no recent acute infections or vaccinations. Assay: immunoSEQ multiplex PCR; the TCRdb copy retains only in-frame clones and omits some. The repertoire has about 2 million clones, 90% to 95% of them found once; the top ten carry roughly 0.13%. Points on this clone: Its target is unknown.

Trimming took off 3 bases at V and 1 base at J, with 16 bases between the two ends. Germline values: CDR1 SEHNR, CDR2 FQNEAQ (reference sequence). This CDR3 has 18 amino acids. The sequenced sample was naive CD4+ T cells sorted from blood. Indicated subset: CD45RA+ positively selected. J is TRBJ1-6 and V is TRBV7-9, with a possible D match to TRBD1 (5 bases). The sequence was obtained from a man younger than 35 in good health. CDR3 sequence: CASSFSSGGGSYNSPLHF. In DNA form, the CDR3 reads TGTGCCAGCAGCTTCTCCTCGGGGGGTGGATCCTATAATTCACCCCTCCACTTT.